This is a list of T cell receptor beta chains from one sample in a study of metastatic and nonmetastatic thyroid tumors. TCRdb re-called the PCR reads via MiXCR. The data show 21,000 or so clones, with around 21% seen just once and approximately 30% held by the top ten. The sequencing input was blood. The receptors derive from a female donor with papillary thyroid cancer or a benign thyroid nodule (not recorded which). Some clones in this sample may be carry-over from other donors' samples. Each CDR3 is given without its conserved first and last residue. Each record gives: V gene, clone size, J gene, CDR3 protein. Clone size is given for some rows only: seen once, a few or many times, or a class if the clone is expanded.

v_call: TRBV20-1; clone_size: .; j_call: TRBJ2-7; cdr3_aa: SAWLQSYEQY
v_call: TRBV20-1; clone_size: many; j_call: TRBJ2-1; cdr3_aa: SARAASRLDNEQF
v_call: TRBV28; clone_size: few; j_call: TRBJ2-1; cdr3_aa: ASSLTRTSGKGLYNEQF
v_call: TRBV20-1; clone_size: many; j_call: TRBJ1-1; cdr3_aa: SASLGTGTEAF
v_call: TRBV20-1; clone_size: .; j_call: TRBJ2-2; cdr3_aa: SAPGTGFTWELF
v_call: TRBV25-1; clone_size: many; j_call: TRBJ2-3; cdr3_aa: ASKASGSTDTQY
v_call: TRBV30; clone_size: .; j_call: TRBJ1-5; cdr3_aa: ASSGHLNQPQH
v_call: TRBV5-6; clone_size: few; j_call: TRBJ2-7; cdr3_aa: ASSLGGGGEQY
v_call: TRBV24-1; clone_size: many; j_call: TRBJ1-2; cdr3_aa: ATSDLSSRGYT
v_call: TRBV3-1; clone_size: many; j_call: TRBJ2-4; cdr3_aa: ASSPGQMGAKNIQY
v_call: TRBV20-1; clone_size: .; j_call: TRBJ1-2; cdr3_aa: SARAIIPGQGSVWYGYT
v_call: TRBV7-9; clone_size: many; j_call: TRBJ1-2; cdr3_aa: ASSWTGVSGYT
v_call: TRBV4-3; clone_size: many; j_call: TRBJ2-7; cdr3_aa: ASSQEGKSYEQY
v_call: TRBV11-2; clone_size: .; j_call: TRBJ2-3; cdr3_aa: ASSLYRAGTGDTDTQY
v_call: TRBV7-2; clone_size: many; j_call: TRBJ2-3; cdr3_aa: ASSLSGLAGDTQY
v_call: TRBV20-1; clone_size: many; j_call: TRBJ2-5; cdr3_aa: SVPEGVSGRARETQY
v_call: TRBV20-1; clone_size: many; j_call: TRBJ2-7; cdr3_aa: SARESGNYEQY
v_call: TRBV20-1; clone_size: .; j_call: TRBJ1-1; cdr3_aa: SARWSRGGLAF
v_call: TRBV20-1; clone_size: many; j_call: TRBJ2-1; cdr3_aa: SASPFLAGLYNEQF
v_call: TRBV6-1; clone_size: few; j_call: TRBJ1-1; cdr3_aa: ASSAGTGVRDTEAF
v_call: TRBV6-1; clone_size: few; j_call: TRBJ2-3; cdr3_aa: SRSASGTDTQY
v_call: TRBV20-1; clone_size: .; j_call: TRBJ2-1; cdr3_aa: SARTRSSYNEQF
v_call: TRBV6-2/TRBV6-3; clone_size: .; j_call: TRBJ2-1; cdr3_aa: ASSYLREQF
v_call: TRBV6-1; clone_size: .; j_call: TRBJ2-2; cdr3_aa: ASSATSREYTGELF
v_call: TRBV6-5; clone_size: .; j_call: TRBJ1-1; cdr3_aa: ASSYRGFSEAF
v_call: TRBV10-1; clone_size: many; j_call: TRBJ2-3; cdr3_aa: ASSSAGITDTQY
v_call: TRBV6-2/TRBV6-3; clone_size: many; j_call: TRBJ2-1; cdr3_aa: ASRYQLSNEQF
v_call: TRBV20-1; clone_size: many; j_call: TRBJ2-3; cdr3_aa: SARPGRPSTDTQY
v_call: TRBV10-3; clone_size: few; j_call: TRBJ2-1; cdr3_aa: AISDRTSGSNGEQF
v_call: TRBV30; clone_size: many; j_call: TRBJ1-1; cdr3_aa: AWSVEAREAF
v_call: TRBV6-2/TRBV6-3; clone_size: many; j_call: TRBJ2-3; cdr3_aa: ASSYSSLPTDTQY
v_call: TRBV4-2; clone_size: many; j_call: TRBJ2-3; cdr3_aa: ASSQRTTDTQY
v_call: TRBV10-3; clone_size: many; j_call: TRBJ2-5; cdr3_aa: AISAPPSGDQETQY
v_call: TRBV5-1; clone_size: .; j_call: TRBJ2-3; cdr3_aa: ASSYDRLDTQY
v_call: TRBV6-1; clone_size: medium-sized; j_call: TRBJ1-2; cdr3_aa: ASSGLRVDYGYT
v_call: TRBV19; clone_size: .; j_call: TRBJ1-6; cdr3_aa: ASTTRSSYNSPLH
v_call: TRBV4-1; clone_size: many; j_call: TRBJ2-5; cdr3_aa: ASSHGLAGGPTQY
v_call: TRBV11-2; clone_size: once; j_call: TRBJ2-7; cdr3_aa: ASSASMGLAGTHEQY
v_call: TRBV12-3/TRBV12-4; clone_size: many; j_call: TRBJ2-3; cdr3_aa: ASSLNTDTQY
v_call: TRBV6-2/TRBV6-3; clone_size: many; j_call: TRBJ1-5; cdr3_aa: ASSYSTVQPQH
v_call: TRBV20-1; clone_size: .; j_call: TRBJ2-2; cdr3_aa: SAAVAGGTGELF
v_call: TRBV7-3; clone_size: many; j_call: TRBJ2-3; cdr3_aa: ASSFLSTDTQY
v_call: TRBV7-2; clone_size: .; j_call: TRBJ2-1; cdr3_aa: ASIPLLAGGEQF
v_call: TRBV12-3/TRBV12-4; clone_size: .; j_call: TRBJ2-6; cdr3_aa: ASSLATGTVLSGANVLT
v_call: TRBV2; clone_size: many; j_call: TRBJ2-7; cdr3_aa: ASTYGTLYEQY
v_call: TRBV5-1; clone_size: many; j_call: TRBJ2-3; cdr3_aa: ASRNTGSTDTQY
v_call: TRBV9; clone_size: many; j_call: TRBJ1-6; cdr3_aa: ASSVGSPDNSPLH
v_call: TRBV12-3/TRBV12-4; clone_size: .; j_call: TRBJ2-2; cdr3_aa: ASSSQVPGELF
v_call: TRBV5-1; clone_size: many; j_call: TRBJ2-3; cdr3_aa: ASSLEAGITDTQY
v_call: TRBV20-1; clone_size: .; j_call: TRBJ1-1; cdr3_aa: SARESEAF
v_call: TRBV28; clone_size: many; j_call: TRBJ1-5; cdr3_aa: ASSPGSSQPQH
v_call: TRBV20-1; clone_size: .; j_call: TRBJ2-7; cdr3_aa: SARSGYEQY
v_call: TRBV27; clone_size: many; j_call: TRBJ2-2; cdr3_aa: ASSFGTLTGELF
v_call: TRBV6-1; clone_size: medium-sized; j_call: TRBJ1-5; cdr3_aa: ASSESGSNQPQH
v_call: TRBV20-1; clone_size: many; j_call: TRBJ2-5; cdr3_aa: SARVLRDNQETQY
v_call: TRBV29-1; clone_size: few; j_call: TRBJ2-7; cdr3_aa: SVYWGSGSSYEQC
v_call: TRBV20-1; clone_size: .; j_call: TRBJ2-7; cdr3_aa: SARRDGKGYEQY
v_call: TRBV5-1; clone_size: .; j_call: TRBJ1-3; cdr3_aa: ASSQETIY
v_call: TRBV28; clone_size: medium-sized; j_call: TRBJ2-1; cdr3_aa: ASSQPSASADEQF
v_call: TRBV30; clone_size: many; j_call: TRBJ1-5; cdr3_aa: AWSSSRADQPQH